This T cell receptor beta chain is drawn from a study of cytomegalovirus exposure and HLA in healthy donors (dated by TCRdb to the late 2010s). As for the study more broadly: In an earlier analysis of 587 of the donors, 276 Gb of sequence data and some 120 million unique TCR beta sequences from 150 million to 200 million T cells were reported. Among 398 genotyped donors of the cohort, an average of about 240,000 unique TCR beta nucleotide sequences were sequenced per donor, 15% to 20% of them non-productive. Donor age, sex, ethnicity and CMV serostatus were collected together with the repertoire data. An early release that covered more than 550 HLA-typed donors contained approximately 320 gigabases of sequencing data and approximately 85 million unique TCR sequences. In the later analysis, no new phenotypic data were used to find candidate immune exposures; instead, reliance was placed on TCR beta sequences and their occurrence across donors. The genetic ancestry cluster associated with self-reported Caucasian donors included 81% of the roughly 400 genotyped donors. Four to six DR-DQ haplotypes were handled as single units for association and clustering, since linkage in the cohort was strong. To study patterns of TCR occurrence, a later analysis re-analyzed previously published TCR beta repertoires from 550 to 800 donors and added high-resolution HLA genotyping. In a later genetic analysis, genome-wide SNP genotypes for about 65% of the roughly 670 donors were used, and that subset was treated as a discovery cohort. Typing coverage differed by locus: A, B, C, DRB1 and DQB1 were typed in about 629-640 donors, DQA1 in around 500, DPA1 in 600 to 610, and DPB1 in just under 490. In an earlier analysis of more than 550 of the donors, high-throughput TCR beta sequencing was used to judge whether each TCR beta V gene segment behaved as functional or pseudogenic. All discovery cohort repertoires had been generated on a single sequencing platform. To predict cytomegalovirus infection status, the study brought together high-throughput TCR immunosequencing, statistical association of individual TCRs with disease status, and machine learning. Both class I and class II loci were covered by HLA typing, at four-digit resolution. In addition to the first cohort of 666 subjects, a separate validation cohort of 130 or so different subjects was used. The aim of the study was to test whether cataloging public T cell receptors could identify signatures of past pathogen exposure. The study profiled the T cell repertoires of hundreds of subjects by immunosequencing and related them to cytomegalovirus serostatus. Results and caveats for the whole study, not just this receptor: Because the 87-base-pair reads could not distinguish some IMGT-functional V segments, including TRBV6-2 and TRBV6-3, those segments were excluded. When HLA alleles, especially DR and DQ, strongly co-occurred, TCR associations were difficult to assign to individual alleles. Compared with the 666-donor mean, donors in an Asian-associated ancestry cluster had fewer N-insertions in productive TCRs, according to a later genetic analysis. Only TCR beta chains were sequenced in this cohort, and the absence of alpha or paired-chain data limited detectable features. Because counts were too low, roughly 17 rarely observed V segments, including chromosome 9 orphons, were left out of the earlier analysis of approximately 500 of the donors. In a later genetic analysis, a missense DCLRE1C variant was associated with V-gene and J-gene trimming of TCR beta chains, and the association was replicated in an independent cohort. Cytomegalovirus status was reported to be diagnosed by the classifier with high specificity and sensitivity in both the original and validation cohorts. Because HLA typing was unavailable for some donors at each locus, only the typed subset was used in association tests. A further reported finding was that TCR beta sequences accurately predicted the HLA-A and HLA-B alleles for most subjects in the first cohort. In the study, approximately 150 TCR beta chains were listed as associated with cytomegalovirus. A later analysis found that HLA-associated TCR beta chains were more clonally expanded and had lower generation probabilities than equally common non-associated chains. In a later analysis, several top co-occurrence clusters were reported to appear linked to parvovirus B19, influenza, CMV and Epstein-Barr virus. According to a later analysis, TCR association rates differed among HLA loci, with DRB1 alleles showing the most associated TCRs and HLA-C alleles showing the fewest. Correlated functional status among segregating V segments might reflect linkage disequilibrium, but an unknown experimental factor could not be ruled out. According to the authors, the approach could potentially be generalized to other disease states and immunological phenotypes. In a later analysis, 16,951 TCR beta sequences were associated with specific HLA alleles at a false discovery rate of 0.05. The sequencing pipeline was judged likely to have produced a cluster of highly shared sequence variants as a technical artifact. Immune exposure information for the cohort was limited to CMV serostatus. Sequencing depth was assumed to be roughly uniform across donors in the presence/absence analyses, though that assumption may not hold. Broadly in line with IMGT annotations, most TCR beta V segments showed up in productive rearrangements about 90% or about 30% of the time in an earlier analysis of 450 to 600 of the donors. Most TCR sequences were observed very rarely across donors, whereas some public TCRs were present in many individuals. A later analysis found that most CMV-associated TCR beta chains appeared HLA-restricted, with HLA associations seemingly driven largely by CMV exposure. In vitro tests confirmed that a few of the cytomegalovirus-associated TCR beta chains recognize cytomegalovirus antigens.

On this clone: Its antigen target is currently unknown. The sample holds no much larger clone one base away, and base qualities are not on file.

From cysteine to phenylalanine, the CDR3 is 13 amino acids long. Just CDR3 DNA is preserved here, 39 bases in frame from base 1. CDR1 and CDR2, per the germline V gene, are SGHDT and YYEEEE. V is pared back by 2 bases and J by 6 bases, with 11 bases lying between the germline termini. The cohort consisted of hundreds of healthy bone marrow donors. At the time of sampling, all cohort members were nominally healthy, though unrecorded immune exposures were likely present. The donor tested CMV seronegative and was one of the 352 seronegative cohort members. Every donor gave a peripheral blood sample, and the peripheral blood mononuclear cells from that sample were used for TCR beta sequencing. Genomic DNA extraction from the blood cell samples was performed with the Qiagen DNeasy Blood Extraction Kit. Libraries were prepared through the immunoSEQ multiplex PCR assay. A mixture of 60 forward primers for TCR Vbeta segments and 13 reverse primers for TCR Jbeta segments was used in the multiplex PCR. The CDR3 region of rearranged TCR beta genes was amplified from genomic DNA with a multiplex PCR assay. The Illumina HiSeq System was used to sequence the amplified TCR beta libraries as 87-base-pair reads. The source study handled its data this way. Across the 670 or so repertoires, a later analysis counted 60 million to 90 million unique TCR beta chains, about 10 million of which were shared by at least two donors. Raw reads were error-corrected and collapsed into unique sequences with a nearest-neighbor algorithm that merged closely related sequences to remove PCR and sequencing errors. Alignment of CDR3 sequences to IMGT reference sequences was used to assign V, D and J gene segments. For a sequence to be retained, a match of at least six nucleotides to both a V gene segment and a J gene segment was required. A rearrangement counted as productive if the CDR3 had no stop codons and remained in frame with V and J, and every other rearrangement counted as non-productive. CDR3 was defined by IMGT convention, running from the second conserved V-encoded cysteine to the conserved J-encoded phenylalanine. Sequences without an unambiguous match to a single V gene segment were excluded from the earlier analysis of a few hundred of the donors. In an earlier analysis of several hundred of the donors, V segments were called functional above 56.7% productive rearrangements and were called segregating when the between-donor standard deviation exceeded 5%. A statistical classification framework was developed to diagnose cytomegalovirus status using the catalog of TCR beta chain sequences. In a later analysis, V and J genes were assigned by comparing TCR nucleotide sequences against IMGT/GENE-DB human TR gene sequences. In a later analysis, CDR3 sequences and most-parsimonious VDJ recombination scenarios were assigned using the TCRdist pipeline. A later analysis defined each TCR beta chain by its CDR3 amino acid sequence plus V-gene family, and excluded reads lacking a unique V-gene family. In a later analysis, 500 to 700 highly shared, low-generation-probability nucleotide sequences were removed to address suspected cross-contamination and a sequencing artifact. A later analysis calculated a clonal expansion index for each public chain from normalized within-repertoire ranks of inferred template counts. Generation probabilities in a later analysis came from a VDJ recombination model fitted to out-of-frame rearrangements, and those results were checked against IGoR. A later analysis scored TCR-TCR, TCR-HLA and TCR-CMV co-occurrence with hypergeometric tests, applying a repertoire-size bias correction to TCR pairs. False discovery rates were estimated in a later analysis by permuting HLA or CMV assignments 20 times. In a later analysis, co-occurring TCRs were grouped using DBSCAN, and TCRdist sequence similarity was added for clustering within HLA-allele-positive subsets. Co-occurrence clustering excluded repertoires with fewer than 30,000 or more than 120,000 public chains, plus five with anomalous nucleotide sharing. Sourced from immuneACCESS, this table was stored by TCRdb with only in-frame sequences that have V and J called. A share of the clones is absent; for the studies checked, an unresolved V gene accounts for under half, and the remainder has no known explanation. The D gene and trimming were derived from the DNA, and the V and J assignments and clone size from that table. Within this sample are more than 150,000 clones, with about 80% of them counted one time only. The ten top clones hold less than 2% of the sample.

The chain joins TRBV5-6 to TRBJ1-2; the D gene is possibly TRBD1, with 6 bases matching. This clonotype originated in a middle-aged man in good health and CMV-seronegative. Sequenced: PBMCs. The bases read TGTGCCAGCAGCTTAGGGGGGGGCGATGGCTACACCTTC. It is translated as CASSLGGGDGYTF.